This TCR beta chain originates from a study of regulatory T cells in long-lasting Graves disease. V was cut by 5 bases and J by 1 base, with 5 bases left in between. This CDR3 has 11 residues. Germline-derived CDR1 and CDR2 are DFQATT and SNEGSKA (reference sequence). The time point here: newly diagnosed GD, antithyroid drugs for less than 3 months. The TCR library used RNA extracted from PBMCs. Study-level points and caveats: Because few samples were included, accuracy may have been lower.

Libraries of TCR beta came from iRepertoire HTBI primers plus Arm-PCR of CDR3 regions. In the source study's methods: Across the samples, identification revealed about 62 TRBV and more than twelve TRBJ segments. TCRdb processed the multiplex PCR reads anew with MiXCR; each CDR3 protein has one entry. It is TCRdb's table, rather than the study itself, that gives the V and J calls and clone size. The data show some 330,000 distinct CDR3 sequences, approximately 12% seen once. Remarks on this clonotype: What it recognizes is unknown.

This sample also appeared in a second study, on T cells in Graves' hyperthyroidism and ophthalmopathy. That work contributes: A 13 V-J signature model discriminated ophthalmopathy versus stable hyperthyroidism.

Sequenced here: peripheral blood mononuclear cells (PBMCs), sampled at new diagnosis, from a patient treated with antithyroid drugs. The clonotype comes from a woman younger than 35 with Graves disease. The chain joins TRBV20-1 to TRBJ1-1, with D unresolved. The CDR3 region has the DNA TGCAGTGCTGACACGAACACTGAAGCTTTCTTT. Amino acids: CSADTNTEAFF.